The present TCR beta chain was sequenced within a study of T cells in Graves' hyperthyroidism and ophthalmopathy. Template material for amplifying TCR beta CDR3 regions consisted of RNA transcripts. In the first-round RT-PCR of the TCR CDR3, the HTBI primer set was used. TCRdb itself ran the multiplex PCR reads through MiXCR, one entry per CDR3 protein. The sample gives some 200,000 distinct CDR3 sequences, roughly 17% of which show up once; around 52% is in the top ten. The germline CDR1 and CDR2 sequences are DFQATT and SNEGSKA (reference sequence). CDR3 length: 13 residues. V was cut by 1 base and J by 7 bases, with 13 bases left in between. This clonotype was counted once.

The clonotype was recovered from a man aged 45-65 years with Graves' hyperthyroidism. This chain joins TRBV20-1 and TRBJ1-1; TRBD1 might be the D (6 bases). What was sequenced was blood. For the CDR3, the DNA is TGCAGTGCTAGAGTAGCCGGGGGCATTGAAGCTTTCTTT. This sequence encodes CSARVAGGIEAFF.